The sequence of this T cell receptor (beta chain) was determined in a study of cytomegalovirus exposure and HLA in healthy donors. Study-wide results and limits: A few CMV-associated chains were confirmed in vitro to be specific for CMV antigens. It was about 150 TCR beta chains that were listed as cytomegalovirus-associated. It was found in a later analysis that first-cohort TCR clusters tended to co-occur in the 100 to 150 validation repertoires.

Germline assignment: CDR1 SGHTA and CDR2 FQGNSA. The CDR3 has 15 amino acids. V lost 5 bases to trimming and J lost 2 bases, with 16 bases between them. Of note for this clone: What it recognizes is unknown.

Repertoires were generated with immunoSEQ multiplex PCR, while TCRdb's copy carries only in-frame clones and drops some. This table holds some 140,000 clones, 70% to 90% found once. This chain connects TRBV7-2 to TRBJ2-7, with a possible D match to TRBD1 (5 bases). The material sequenced was PBMCs. The clonotype originates from a woman aged 25-40 years in good health and CMV-seronegative. The CDR3 region is CASSASQARTYEQYF. As DNA, the CDR3 is TGTGCCAGCAGCGCATCACAGGCCCGTACCTACGAGCAGTACTTC.